Below, 26 T cell receptor beta chains from the same sample are listed, as sequenced in a study of shared clonotypes between healthy human individuals. As defined, naive CD8 cells were CD45RO-negative and positively selected for CCR7, with terminally differentiated effector memory CD45RA+ cells excluded. The table came from immunoSEQ multiplex PCR; TCRdb's copy has only in-frame clones and leaves some out. The sample shows roughly 2.1 million clones, about 93% of them seen only once. The sample taken for sequencing was naive CD8+ T cells from PBMCs. These receptors all come from a man aged 18 to 30 in good health. Some clones in this sample may be carry-over from other donors' samples.

The chain couples TRBV29-1 to TRBJ2-2; D remains ambiguous. Looked up from germline, CDR1 is SQVTM and CDR2 is ANQGSEA. Trimming left V 5 bases short and J 2 bases short, with 9 bases between. There are 13 residues in the CDR3. The CDR3, as DNA: TGCAGCGTTTTACCACAAAACACCGGGGAGCTGTTTTTT. It codes for CSVLPQNTGELFF.

V and J are TRBV5-1 and TRBJ2-7; D gene uncertain. Germline V gene sequence: CDR1 SGHRS, CDR2 YFSETQ. V gave up 4 bases and J gave up 0 bases, with 14 bases separating them. This CDR3 region has 15 residues. For the CDR3, the DNA is TGCGCCAGCAGCCCCACTGGACCAACCTCCTACGAGCAGTACTTC. The encoded protein is CASSPTGPTSYEQYF.

The chain joins TRBV4-1 to TRBJ1-1, with 7 bases matching TRBD1. CDR3 size: 15 residues. The germline V gene has CDR1 MGHRA and CDR2 YSYEKL. Germline trimming cut 1 base from V and 0 bases from J; bases unmatched to any gene: 2. The CDR3 loop reads CASSQAGTVNTEAFF. The CDR3 DNA reads TGCGCCAGCAGCCAAGCCGGGACAGTGAACACTGAAGCTTTCTTT.

This sequence joins TRBV4-1 and TRBJ2-3; 9 positions match TRBD2. This CDR3 comprises 17 residues. Looked up from germline, CDR1 is MGHRA and CDR2 is YSYEKL. The V gene end was trimmed by 0 bases and the J gene end by 0 bases; junction bases not matched to a gene: 4. CDR3 region: CASSQDYLAGSTDTQYF. The CDR3 nucleotides are TGCGCCAGCAGCCAAGATTACCTAGCGGGAAGCACAGATACGCAGTATTTT.

The chain employs TRBV9 and TRBJ2-1; TRBD2 matches at 12 bases. CDR1 SGDLS and CDR2 YYNGEE come from the germline V gene. There are 16 residues in the CDR3. The trim removed 2 bases at V and 7 bases at J, leaving 7 bases unmatched. DNA of the CDR3: TGTGCCAGCAGCGTCGAGGGACTAGCGGGCGTAAATGAGCAGTTCTTC. It specifies CASSVEGLAGVNEQFF.

This chain joins TRBV6-6 and TRBJ2-1; maybe TRBD2 (6 bases). The CDR3 sequence is 11 residues long. Trimming left V 6 bases short and J 10 bases short, with 10 bases between. Germline lookup yields CDR1 MNHNY and CDR2 SVGAGI (reference sequence). The CDR3 sequence is CASSVGGEQFF. For the CDR3, the DNA is TGTGCCAGCAGCGTGGGAGGAGAGCAGTTCTTC.

This chain connects TRBV27 to TRBJ2-7; D gene ambiguous. V gave up 5 bases and J gave up 4 bases, with 12 bases separating them. The CDR3 has 13 amino acids. Germline assignment: CDR1 MNHEY and CDR2 SMNVEV (reference sequence). The CDR3 DNA follows: TGTGCCAGCAGTCCGATCGAGGCGTACGAGCAGTACTTC. The encoded protein is CASSPIEAYEQYF.

This chain joins TRBV30 and TRBJ2-7; perhaps TRBD1 as D (6 bases). V lost 7 bases and J 3 bases, leaving 13 bases between the germline ends. Germline CDR1 reads GTSNPN; CDR2 reads SVGIG (reference sequence). The CDR3 runs to 12 residues. The chain's CDR3 is CASIEGVYEQYF. CDR3 coding DNA: TGTGCCTCAATTGAGGGGGTCTACGAGCAGTACTTC.

The V call is TRBV11-2, the J call TRBJ2-1; possibly TRBD2 for D (6 bases). Germline V gene data show CDR1 as SGHAT and CDR2 as FQNNGV. The CDR3 consists of 13 residues. Trimming left V 7 bases short and J 7 bases short, with 14 bases between. The CDR3 protein is CASTPWRENEQFF. CDR3 DNA: TGTGCCAGCACCCCTTGGCGGGAAAATGAGCAGTTCTTC. Looking up the rest from reference TRBV11-2 and TRBJ2-1 gives the full variable domain: EAGVAQSPRYKIIEKRQSVAFWCNPISGHATLYWYQQILGQGPKLLIQFQNNGVVDDSQLPKDRFSAERLKGVDSTLKIQPAKLEDSAVYLCASTPWRENEQFFGPGTRLTVL.

This clone has just a few counts. Additional DNA sequences in this sample encode the identical CDR3. The chain uses TRBV6-1 and TRBJ2-7, with a weak D call TRBD1 (6 bases). The germline gives CDR1 MNHNS, CDR2 SASEGT. The CDR3 spans 11 residues. Trimming removed 6 bases at V and 3 bases at J, with 6 bases between. CDR3 residues: CASRQGYEQYF. CDR3 bases: TGTGCCAGCAGACAGGGCTACGAGCAGTACTTC.

The chain recombines TRBV7-8 with TRBJ2-5; D might be TRBD1 (5 bases). CDR3 length: 16 residues. Germline CDR1 reads SGHVS; CDR2 reads FQNEAQ. Trimming shortened V by 2 bases and J by 3 bases, and 16 bases separated the two germline ends. This chain's CDR3 is CASSLLPPDREETQYF. As DNA, the CDR3 is TGTGCCAGCAGCTTATTACCCCCCGACAGAGAAGAGACCCAGTACTTC. Drawing the rest from reference TRBV7-8 and TRBJ2-5, the complete variable domain is GAGVSQSPRYKVAKRGQDVALRCDPISGHVSLFWYQQALGQGPEFLTYFQNEAQLDKSGLPSDRFFAERPEGSVSTLKIQRTQQEDSAVYLCASSLLPPDREETQYFGPGTRLLVL.

The chain uses TRBV6-6 and TRBJ2-7; possible D gene TRBD2, 5 bases. Per the germline V gene, CDR1 is MNHNY and CDR2 is SVGAGI (reference sequence). V was clipped by 0 bases and J by 2 bases, with 11 bases between them. The CDR3 runs to 15 residues. CDR3 in DNA: TGTGCCAGCAGTTACTCCGGAGGTGTGACCTACGAGCAGTACTTC. It encodes CASSYSGGVTYEQYF.

The genes are TRBV4-1 and TRBJ2-1; 8 bases align to TRBD2. Looked up from germline, CDR1 is MGHRA and CDR2 is YSYEKL. The CDR3 covers 17 residues. Unmatched junction bases numbered 12, after V lost 0 bases and J lost 8 bases. The CDR3 region has the DNA TGCGCCAGCAGCCAAGAAACGGGACTAGTCGTGTTGCATGAGCAGTTCTTC. It specifies CASSQETGLVVLHEQFF.

The V gene is TRBV6-5, the J gene TRBJ1-4; D is ambiguous. Trimming cost V 7 bases and J 5 bases, with 11 bases left between them. The CDR3 consists of 13 residues. The germline V gene encodes CDR1 MNHEY and CDR2 SVGAGI. CDR3 sequence: CASITGINEKLFF. The CDR3 bases are TGTGCCAGCATTACGGGGATAAATGAAAAACTGTTTTTT.

CDR3 sequence (DNA): TGCGCCAGCAGAGCGGACAGTAGCAATCAGCCCCAGCATTTT. Protein: CASRADSSNQPQHF. V gene TRBV5-1 combines with J gene TRBJ1-5; a weak D match, TRBD1 (6 bases). Trimming removed 5 bases at V and 0 bases at J, with 9 bases between. Germline CDR1 is SGHRS and CDR2 is YFSETQ. The CDR3 extends over 14 amino acids. The full variable domain, in which reference TRBV5-1 and TRBJ1-5 provide the parts outside the CDR3, is KAGVTQTPRYLIKTRGQQVTLSCSPISGHRSVSWYQQTPGQGLQFLFEYFSETQRNKGNFPGRFSGRQFSNSRSEMNVSTLELGDSALYLCASRADSSNQPQHFGDGTRLSIL.

The genes are TRBV4-1 and TRBJ2-1; 14 positions agree with TRBD2. Germline trimming cut 4 bases from V and 9 bases from J; bases unmatched to any gene: 8. The CDR3 sequence is 16 residues long. From germline, CDR1 is MGHRA and CDR2 YSYEKL. CDR3 region: CASSPGTSGSRVEQFF. Written as DNA, the CDR3 is TGCGCCAGCAGCCCCGGGACTAGCGGGAGCCGGGTTGAGCAGTTCTTC.

The genes are TRBV9 and TRBJ2-3; a weak D match, TRBD2 (6 bases). Looked up from germline, CDR1 is SGDLS and CDR2 is YYNGEE. V lost 3 bases and J lost 1, with 21 bases in between. CDR3 size: 18 residues. The chain's CDR3 is CASSAPLLSSGGTDTQYF. The CDR3 nucleotides are TGTGCCAGCAGCGCCCCTCTTTTGAGTAGCGGAGGCACAGATACGCAGTATTTT.

The chain uses TRBV19 and TRBJ1-3; D remains ambiguous. V lost 7 bases and J 0 bases, leaving 10 bases between the germline ends. Germline V gene sequence: CDR1 LNHDA, CDR2 SQIVND (reference sequence). The CDR3 covers 14 residues. This chain's CDR3 is CASMGLPSGNTIYF. CDR3 DNA: TGTGCCAGTATGGGCCTCCCCTCTGGAAACACCATATATTTT.

The chain is built from TRBV9 and TRBJ2-2, with a possible D match to TRBD1 (6 bases). Between the trimmed V and J ends, which lost 3 bases and 7 bases, there was a span of 13 bases. Looked up from germline, CDR1 is SGDLS and CDR2 is YYNGEE. There are 14 residues in the CDR3. CDR3 sequence reads: CASSETGSGGELFF. CDR3 nucleotides: TGTGCCAGCAGCGAAACAGGGTCCGGCGGGGAGCTGTTTTTT.

The rearrangement uses TRBV6-5 and TRBJ1-4; unclear D gene. The V gene lost 6 bases and the J gene lost 8 bases, with 7 bases spanning the gap. CDR1 MNHEY and CDR2 SVGAGI come from the germline V gene. This CDR3 region has 11 residues. The CDR3 protein is CASRKGEKLFF. As DNA, the CDR3 is TGTGCCAGCAGGAAGGGCGAAAAACTGTTTTTT.

The chain employs TRBV6-5 and TRBJ2-5; D unresolved. CDR3 length: 14 residues. Looked up from germline, CDR1 is MNHEY and CDR2 is SVGAGI. The V end lost 6 bases, the J end lost 4 bases, and 15 bases lay between the germline ends. Written as DNA, the CDR3 is TGTGCCAGCAGCCTCGAGGTACGGCCAGAGACCCAGTACTTC. It specifies CASSLEVRPETQYF.

The chain recombines TRBV2 with TRBJ2-7; 7 bases map to TRBD2. This CDR3 is 12 amino acids long. The junction had 5 bases not matched to a gene; V was cut back by 6 bases and J by 6 bases. The germline gives CDR1 SNHLY, CDR2 FYNNEI. The CDR3 is CASRGGEGEQYF. The CDR3 DNA follows: TGTGCCAGCAGGGGAGGGGAGGGCGAGCAGTACTTC.

The J gene is TRBJ2-7, the V gene TRBV5-5, with D uncertain. The CDR3 sequence is 12 residues long. Germline loops: CDR1 SGHKS, CDR2 YYEKEE (reference sequence). V was clipped by 0 bases and J by 5 bases, with 6 bases between them. The CDR3 protein is CASSLAGHEQYF. CDR3 nucleotide sequence: TGTGCCAGCAGCTTGGCAGGACACGAGCAGTACTTC.

Comment on this clone: Other DNA sequences of this sample code for an identical CDR3. V usage is TRBV7-9 and J usage is TRBJ1-1; no clear D gene. CDR3 size: 12 residues. With 5 bases removed from V and 5 bases from J, the gap between germline ends came to 9 bases. The germline V gene has CDR1 SEHNR and CDR2 FQNEAQ (reference sequence). The CDR3 loop is CASSGSGTEAFF. CDR3 nucleotide sequence: TGTGCCAGCAGCGGCAGTGGGACTGAAGCTTTCTTT. The full variable domain, completed using reference TRBV7-9 and TRBJ1-1, is DTGVSQNPRHKITKRGQNVTFRCDPISEHNRLYWYRQTLGQGPEFLTYFQNEAQLEKSRLLSDRFSAERPKGSFSTLEIQRTEQGDSAMYLCASSGSGTEAFFGQGTRLTVV.

V gene TRBV9 combines with J gene TRBJ2-7; 9 bases fit TRBD1. Unmatched junction bases numbered 17, after V lost 4 bases and J lost 6 bases. The CDR3 is 17 residues long. The germline gives CDR1 SGDLS, CDR2 YYNGEE. The CDR3 reads CASSTRDRAQVGGEQYF. CDR3 DNA sequence: TGTGCCAGCAGCACCCGGGACAGGGCTCAAGTCGGGGGCGAGCAGTACTTC.

The chain carries TRBV30 and TRBJ2-5; D is perhaps TRBD1 or TRBD2 (5 bases each). The better agreement between TRBJ2-7 and the DNA end casts doubt on the J call. This CDR3 is 17 amino acids long. The germline V gene has CDR1 GTSNPN and CDR2 SVGIG (reference sequence). CDR3: CAWSVSWGEGSSYEQYF. The CDR3 DNA sequence: TGTGCCTGGAGTGTATCGTGGGGAGAGGGGAGCTCCTACGAGCAGTACTTC.